Following are 32 T cell receptor beta chains from one sample sequenced in a study of radiotherapy plus CTLA-4 blockade in lung cancer. TCRdb's table, derived via immunoSEQ multiplex PCR, lists solely in-frame clones and lacks some. The sample records about 43,000 clones, about 70% being singletons. The material sequenced was peripheral blood, taken from a patient treated with radiotherapy plus ipilimumab. The receptors originated from a human donor with non-small cell lung cancer who had a partial response to radiotherapy plus ipilimumab.

The chain recombines TRBV5-1 with TRBJ2-6, with 7 bases aligning to TRBD1. Per the germline V gene, CDR1 is SGHRS and CDR2 is YFSETQ. The length of the CDR3 is 15 residues. The junction had 4 bases not matched to a gene; V was cut back by 5 bases and J by 2 bases. The CDR3 nucleotides read TGCGCCAGCAGTGTTCAGGGGGCTGGGGCCAACGTCCTGACTTTC. The encoded protein is CASSVQGAGANVLTF.

As to this clone: Relative to the germline gene, one junction end is altered; a read error may explain this. This specimen includes other DNA sequences encoding the same CDR3. J is TRBJ2-3 and V is TRBV15; no clear D. Germline V CDR1 and CDR2: LNHNV, YYDKDF (reference sequence). CDR3 length equals 13 residues. Here the CDR3 DNA reads TGTGCTACCAGCTTGCGAAGCACAGATACGCAGTATTTT. Its translation: CATSLRSTDTQYF.

This rearrangement joins TRBV6-7 to TRBJ2-7; 8 nucleotides align to TRBD2. TRBV6-7 is an open reading frame whose function is uncertain. Losses at the gene ends were 5 bases for V and 3 bases for J; bases not matched to a gene: 9. This CDR3 has 15 amino acids. DNA of the CDR3: TGTGCCAGCAGTGAAGGGCCTAGCGGGTACTACGAGCAGTACTTC. Protein: CASSEGPSGYYEQYF.

V is TRBV4-3 and J is TRBJ2-1; TRBD2 is a possible D gene (6 bases). Germline CDR1 LGHNA, CDR2 YSLEER. V was pared by 4 bases and J by 6 bases, with 19 bases between. CDR3 length: 16 residues. As DNA, the CDR3 is TGCGCCAGCAGCCGCGTCCTAGGAGGGTCGCCCAATGAGCAGTTCTTC. Its protein is CASSRVLGGSPNEQFF.

This clone was observed a handful of times. J is TRBJ2-1 and V is TRBV9; 9 nucleotides match TRBD1. CDR3 length equals 16 residues. With 4 bases clipped from V and 3 bases from J, the junction kept 8 bases outside the gene matches. Germline CDR1 is SGDLS and CDR2 is YYNGEE. The CDR3 sequence is CASSPRGQGVYNEQFF. The CDR3 DNA follows: TGTGCCAGCAGCCCCCGGGGACAGGGCGTCTACAATGAGCAGTTCTTC.

This clone occurred a few times. This CDR3 reads CASSEVPGLNSPLHF. CDR3 nucleotide sequence: TGTGCCAGCAGTGAAGTCCCGGGACTTAATTCACCCCTCCACTTT. The V call is TRBV2, the J call TRBJ1-6; D possibly corresponds to TRBD1 (5 bases). V lost 1 base, J lost 6 bases, and 10 bases lay in between. The CDR3 contains 15 residues. Germline CDR1 is SNHLY and CDR2 is FYNNEI.

This clone was detected a few times. The chain employs TRBV10-3 and TRBJ1-2, with a weak D call TRBD1 (6 bases). Germline V gene data show CDR1 as ENHRY and CDR2 as SYGVKD. V lost 0 bases and J lost 4, with 6 bases in between. The CDR3 length is 13 residues. CDR3 region: CAISESTGYGYTF. CDR3 bases: TGTGCCATCAGTGAGTCGACAGGCTATGGCTACACCTTC.

This clone was seen more than once but under ten times. The chain combines TRBV7-3 with TRBJ2-1; TRBD1 matches at 9 bases. Trimming took 5 bases from V and 0 from J; bases not matched to a gene: 2. The CDR3 is made up of 15 amino acids. Germline CDR1 reads SGHTA; CDR2 reads FQGTGA. CDR3 sequence: CASSLTGGSYNEQFF. DNA for the CDR3: TGTGCCAGCAGCCTGACAGGGGGCTCCTACAATGAGCAGTTCTTC.

The V call is TRBV5-1, the J call TRBJ2-4, with D perhaps TRBD2 (6 bases). V lost 3 bases to trimming and J lost 4 bases, with 17 bases between them. CDR3 length: 16 amino acids. Germline CDR1 SGHRS, CDR2 YFSETQ. As DNA, the CDR3 is TGCGCCAGCAGCTCGCACCTAAGCGGGTCTAAAAACATTCAGTACTTC. It encodes CASSSHLSGSKNIQYF.

This clone has just a few counts. This chain uses TRBV6-5 with TRBJ2-7, with a weak D call TRBD1 (6 bases). Germline V CDR1 and CDR2: MNHEY, SVGAGI. The CDR3 length is 14 residues. The V end lost 2 bases, the J end lost 1 base, and 9 bases lay between the germline ends. CDR3 amino acids: CASSYRGKSYEQYF. The CDR3, as DNA: TGTGCCAGCAGTTACAGGGGGAAATCCTACGAGCAGTACTTC.

This clone was seen only once. The chain employs TRBV6-1 and TRBJ2-7; D might be TRBD1 (5 bases). Trimming left V 7 bases short and J 1 base short, with 11 bases between. The length of the CDR3 is 13 residues. Germline assignment: CDR1 MNHNS and CDR2 SASEGT. The CDR3 reads CASTPRDSYEQYF. Here the CDR3 DNA reads TGTGCCAGCACCCCCAGGGATTCCTACGAGCAGTACTTC.

In nucleotides, the CDR3 is TGTGCCAGCAGCTTAGCGGAGACGAACACCGGGGAGCTGTTTTTT. Amino acid sequence: CASSLAETNTGELFF. The V gene is TRBV11-2, the J gene TRBJ2-2; no clear D gene. V gave up 1 base and J gave up 0 bases, with 6 bases separating them. Germline loops: CDR1 SGHAT, CDR2 FQNNGV. This CDR3 has 15 amino acids.

This clone was counted a few times. This chain links TRBV7-3 with TRBJ2-2; TRBD2 is a possible D gene (6 bases). V was trimmed by 5 bases and J by 5 bases, leaving 15 bases between them. In germline, CDR1 is SGHTA, CDR2 FQGTGA. The CDR3 covers 15 residues. The CDR3: CASSPSEGRTGELFF. CDR3 sequence (DNA): TGTGCCAGCAGCCCCTCGGAGGGGCGGACCGGGGAGCTGTTTTTT. Based on the CDR3 plus reference TRBV7-3 and TRBJ2-2, the full variable domain is GAGVSQTPSNKVTEKGKYVELRCDPISGHTALYWYRQSLGQGPEFLIYFQGTGAADDSGLPNDRFFAVRPEGSVSTLKIQRTERGDSAVYLCASSPSEGRTGELFFGEGSRLTVL.

This chain joins TRBV5-4 and TRBJ1-2; 7 positions agree with TRBD1. Germline V gives CDR1 SGHNT, CDR2 YYREEE (reference sequence). The CDR3 loop spans 13 amino acids. With V trimmed by 0 bases and J by 5 bases, 1 base remained unmatched. CDR3 region: CASSLGTGYGYTF. DNA of the CDR3: TGTGCCAGCAGCTTGGGGACAGGATATGGCTACACCTTC.

Details on this clone: One end of the junction is discordant with germline, which a read error may explain. Other DNA sequences in this specimen translate into the identical CDR3. This chain uses TRBV7-9 with TRBJ1-2; no clear D gene. CDR1 SEHNR and CDR2 FQNEAQ come from the germline V gene (reference sequence). CDR3 length: 14 amino acids. The CDR3 DNA sequence: TGCGCCAGCAGCTCCCGTGCAGGCGTTTATGGCTACACCTTC. This sequence encodes CASSSRAGVYGYTF.

This chain connects TRBV7-2 to TRBJ1-2; D possibly corresponds to TRBD1 (5 bases). Between the trimmed V and J ends, which lost 0 bases and 4 bases, there was a span of 6 bases. This CDR3 spans 13 amino acids. Germline lookup yields CDR1 SGHTA and CDR2 FQGNSA. The CDR3: CASSLADSYGYTF. For the CDR3, the DNA is TGTGCCAGCAGCTTAGCTGACAGCTATGGCTACACCTTC.

The chain uses TRBV18 and TRBJ2-7; TRBD1 is a possible D gene (7 bases). The CDR3 consists of 16 residues. Germline loops: CDR1 KGHSH, CDR2 LQKENI. The V gene lost 1 base and the J gene lost 5 bases, with 18 bases spanning the gap. CDR3 sequence: CASSPRPAQGGNEQYF. The CDR3 DNA reads as TGTGCCAGCTCACCACGGCCCGCTCAGGGGGGCAACGAGCAGTACTTC.

The chain employs TRBV13 and TRBJ1-2; possibly TRBD1 for D (6 bases). Germline CDR1 is PRHDT and CDR2 is FYEKMQ (reference sequence). The CDR3 runs 14 residues. The V end lost 5 bases, the J end lost 4 bases, and 14 bases lay between the germline ends. The CDR3: CASSLAQGFYGYTF. DNA for the CDR3: TGTGCCAGCAGCCTTGCACAGGGATTCTATGGCTACACCTTC.

CDR3 amino acids: CASSPGVGAGGAEKLFF. Written as DNA, the CDR3 is TGTGCCAGCAGCCCAGGGGTGGGGGCAGGGGGCGCGGAAAAACTGTTTTTT. This chain connects TRBV11-2 to TRBJ1-4, with 8 bases fitting TRBD1. Germline loops: CDR1 SGHAT, CDR2 FQNNGV. V shed 5 bases, J shed 8 bases, and the junction held 16 bases outside the gene matches. The CDR3 consists of 17 residues.

This chain uses TRBV18 with TRBJ2-5; weak D call: TRBD1 (6 bases). The CDR3 covers 13 residues. Trimming left V 2 bases short and J 11 bases short, with 15 bases between. Germline loops: CDR1 KGHSH, CDR2 LQKENI. Here the CDR3 DNA reads TGTGCCAGCTCACCAGGGGGCAAGGAACGGCAGTACTTC. Translated, it gives CASSPGGKERQYF.

In its sample, this clone was seen a few times. The chain combines TRBV7-3 with TRBJ2-3; weak D call: TRBD2 (5 bases). V was pared by 5 bases and J by 6 bases, with 9 bases between. Germline loops: CDR1 SGHTA, CDR2 FQGTGA. This CDR3 is 12 amino acids long. The CDR3 DNA follows: TGTGCCAGCAGCCCCACGGGGGATACGCAGTATTTT. Protein sequence: CASSPTGDTQYF.

The chain uses TRBV5-1 and TRBJ1-3, with a tentative D call TRBD1 (5 bases). The CDR3 has 16 residues. Germline V CDR1 and CDR2: SGHRS, YFSETQ. V shed 0 bases and J shed 1 base, with 11 bases lying between them. DNA of the CDR3: TGCGCCAGCAGCTTGGCCGGGGGGACTTCTGGAAACACCATATATTTT. Translation gives CASSLAGGTSGNTIYF. Combining the CDR3 with reference TRBV5-1 and TRBJ1-3 gives the whole variable domain KAGVTQTPRYLIKTRGQQVTLSCSPISGHRSVSWYQQTPGQGLQFLFEYFSETQRNKGNFPGRFSGRQFSNSRSEMNVSTLELGDSALYLCASSLAGGTSGNTIYFGEGSWLTVV.

This clone showed up many times. This chain connects TRBV18 to TRBJ1-1, with unresolved D. The V end was cut by 4 bases, the J end by 1 base, with 7 bases between. This CDR3 has 13 amino acids. The germline V gene has CDR1 KGHSH and CDR2 LQKENI. The CDR3 reads CASSLQANTEAFF. The DNA for the CDR3 is TGTGCCAGCTCACTCCAGGCGAACACTGAAGCTTTCTTT.

The chain combines TRBV18 with TRBJ1-2, with 7 nucleotides matching TRBD1. With V trimmed by 2 bases and J by 7 bases, 16 bases remained unmatched. CDR1 is KGHSH and CDR2 is LQKENI in the germline V gene. The CDR3 has 17 residues. The CDR3, as DNA: TGTGCCAGCTCACCATCGATATCAGACAGGGTTACGGGTGGCTACACCTTC. Its protein is CASSPSISDRVTGGYTF.

The V call is TRBV5-1, the J call TRBJ1-2; 8 bases fit TRBD1. V shed 7 bases, J shed 3 bases, and the junction held 14 bases outside the gene matches. CDR1 is SGHRS and CDR2 is YFSETQ in the germline V gene. This CDR3 has 16 residues. The CDR3 protein is CASFPGGLGRDYGYTF. In DNA form, the CDR3 reads TGCGCCAGCTTCCCAGGGGGCTTAGGTCGGGACTATGGCTACACCTTC.

J is TRBJ1-1 and V is TRBV6-5; 9 bases align to TRBD1. CDR3 length equals 15 residues. The germline CDR1 and CDR2 sequences are MNHEY and SVGAGI. With V trimmed by 5 bases and J by 1 base, 5 bases remained unmatched. The CDR3 DNA is TGTGCCAGCAGTCGGGACAGGGTGGGGAACACTGAAGCTTTCTTT. Protein product: CASSRDRVGNTEAFF.

V is TRBV2 and J is TRBJ2-1; maybe TRBD2 (6 bases). The CDR3 sequence is 16 residues long. Trimming cost V 6 bases and J 6 bases, with 21 bases left between them. Germline V gene data show CDR1 as SNHLY and CDR2 as FYNNEI. The DNA for the CDR3 is TGTGCCAGCAGAGCCCAGGGACTCCGGTCGGGCAATGAGCAGTTCTTC. It translates to CASRAQGLRSGNEQFF. The entire variable domain, with the rest obtained from reference TRBV2 and TRBJ2-1, is as follows: EPEVTQTPSHQVTQMGQEVILRCVPISNHLYFYWYRQILGQKVEFLVSFYNNEISEKSEIFDDQFSVERPDGSNFTLKIRSTKLEDSAMYFCASRAQGLRSGNEQFFGPGTRLTVL.

The chain links TRBV18 to TRBJ1-2, with D unresolved. The V gene's germline CDR1 is KGHSH and CDR2 LQKENI. This CDR3 has 14 amino acids. The V end lost 2 bases, the J end lost 5 bases, and 12 bases lay between the germline ends. CDR3 amino acids: CASSPTAAEYGYTF. CDR3 nucleotides: TGTGCCAGCTCACCAACGGCGGCCGAGTATGGCTACACCTTC. The variable domain in full, completed from reference TRBV18 and TRBJ1-2, reads NAGVMQNPRHLVRRRGQEARLRCSPMKGHSHVYWYRQLPEEGLKFMVYLQKENIIDESGMPKERFSAEFPKEGPSILRIQQVVRGDSAAYFCASSPTAAEYGYTFGSGTRLTVV.

Worth noting for this clone: A read error may produce the germline difference seen at one junction end. The rearrangement links TRBV20-1 to TRBJ1-1, with 8 bases identical to TRBD1. CDR1 and CDR2 from the germline V gene are DFQATT and SNEGSKA (reference sequence). There are 11 residues in the CDR3. CDR3 residues: CSAGRGTGGSF. In DNA, the CDR3 is TGCAGTGCTGGTAGAGGGACAGGCGGTTCCTTT.

J is TRBJ1-1 and V is TRBV7-9; D possibly corresponds to TRBD1 (5 bases). Germline V gives CDR1 SEHNR, CDR2 FQNEAQ (reference sequence). The CDR3 covers 13 residues. With 3 bases removed from V and 9 bases from J, the gap between germline ends came to 14 bases. The CDR3 DNA follows: TGTGCCAGCAGCTTTACAGGCGACCCTAAAGCTTTCTTT. It yields the protein CASSFTGDPKAFF.

This clone was counted a few times. The rearrangement joins TRBV29-1 to TRBJ2-7; D might be TRBD1 (6 bases). The CDR3 has 11 residues. Germline-derived CDR1 and CDR2 are SQVTM and ANQGSEA. The V end lost 7 bases, the J end lost 7 bases, and 14 bases lay between the germline ends. CDR3 sequence: CSGIQGLEQYF. Written as DNA, the CDR3 is TGCAGCGGGATACAGGGTCTGGAGCAGTACTTC.

The genes are TRBV27 and TRBJ1-6; possibly TRBD1 for D (6 bases). There are 15 residues in the CDR3. Between the trimmed V and J ends, which lost 3 bases and 7 bases, there was a span of 13 bases. Germline loops: CDR1 MNHEY, CDR2 SMNVEV (reference sequence). The CDR3 loop reads CASSFGGGVNSPLHF. The CDR3 DNA sequence: TGTGCCAGCAGTTTCGGGGGGGGCGTGAATTCACCCCTCCACTTT.